The 4 T cell receptor beta chains reported below all come from one sample, sequenced in a study of T cell changes during pregnancy in multiple sclerosis. Some clones are missing from TCRdb's copy, which holds only in-frame ones; the method was immunoSEQ multiplex PCR. Of about 60,000 clones listed, approximately 90% are singletons. Source: CD4+ T cells from peripheral blood mononuclear cells, taken in the second trimester of pregnancy. These TCRs come from a female donor with multiple sclerosis, enrolled in a pregnancy study.

The chain couples TRBV9 to TRBJ1-4; no clear D gene. Germline lookup yields CDR1 SGDLS and CDR2 YYNGEE. The CDR3 sequence is 15 residues long. V lost 0 bases to trimming and J lost 2 bases, with 8 bases between them. The CDR3 DNA is TGTGCCAGCAGCGTAGGCGGTGGTACTAATGAAAAACTGTTTTTT. Translated: CASSVGGGTNEKLFF.

This clone was found once. The CDR3 sequence: CASSFDRVGNSPLHF. The CDR3 DNA reads as TGTGCCAGCAGCTTCGACAGGGTCGGTAATTCACCCCTCCACTTT. The chain couples TRBV5-5 to TRBJ1-6, with 7 bases identical to TRBD1. The CDR3 consists of 15 residues. The junction had 5 bases not matched to a gene; V was cut back by 2 bases and J by 6 bases. Germline values: CDR1 SGHKS, CDR2 YYEKEE (reference sequence).

This clone appeared a single time. The chain uses TRBV30 and TRBJ2-1; 9 nucleotides align to TRBD2. This CDR3 is 15 amino acids long. With V trimmed by 2 bases and J by 5 bases, 7 bases remained unmatched. Germline CDR1 reads GTSNPN; CDR2 reads SVGIG (reference sequence). The CDR3 region has the DNA TGTGCCTGGAGTTCCGGACTAGCGAGAGACAATGAGCAGTTCTTC. It is translated as CAWSSGLARDNEQFF.

The chain links TRBV14 to TRBJ2-1; the match to TRBD2 covers 7 bases. The ends lost 1 base at V and 10 bases at J; junction bases unmatched: 13. The CDR3 spans 16 residues. Germline values: CDR1 SGHDN, CDR2 FVKESK. The CDR3 here is CASSQVLPGGHDEQFF. In DNA, the CDR3 is TGTGCCAGCAGCCAAGTGCTCCCGGGAGGCCACGACGAGCAGTTCTTC.